Each of the 22 T cell receptor beta chains below was sequenced from the same sample in a study of blood T cell repertoires in COVID-19. Repertoires were generated with immunoSEQ multiplex PCR, while TCRdb's copy carries only in-frame clones and drops some. The repertoire includes fewer than 600,000 clones, 88% of them detected once, and approximately 1.8% sits in the top ten. Sequencing was done on a sample of PBMCs or T cells enriched from blood (not recorded which). These receptors were taken from a middle-aged woman who had recovered from COVID-19.

The V and J genes are TRBV5-1 and TRBJ1-1; D uncertain. Deletions cut 0 bases from V and 0 bases from J, with 6 bases between. Germline-derived CDR1 and CDR2 are SGHRS and YFSETQ. CDR3 size: 14 residues. The CDR3 DNA reads as TGCGCCAGCAGCTTGGACACTATGAACACTGAAGCTTTCTTT. It yields the protein CASSLDTMNTEAFF.

This clone was seen just once. This chain uses TRBV27 with TRBJ1-2; tentatively, D is TRBD1 (5 bases). This CDR3 has 16 amino acids. V lost 0 bases and J 2 bases, leaving 13 bases between the germline ends. Germline lookup yields CDR1 MNHEY and CDR2 SMNVEV (reference sequence). The CDR3 nucleotides read TGTGCCAGCAGTTTATCTCTGGACACAATAAACTATGGCTACACCTTC. The encoded protein is CASSLSLDTINYGYTF.

V is TRBV19 and J is TRBJ1-1, with TRBD1 matching over 8 bases. The junction had 4 bases not matched to a gene; V was cut back by 4 bases and J by 0 bases. Germline CDR1 LNHDA, CDR2 SQIVND (reference sequence). The length of the CDR3 is 15 residues. CDR3 nucleotides: TGTGCCAGTAGTACTACAGGGGGTGTGAACACTGAAGCTTTCTTT. Protein: CASSTTGGVNTEAFF.

The chain uses TRBV7-2 and TRBJ2-3; TRBD2 matches 7 bases. After removal of 4 bases from V and 9 bases from J, the junction contained 7 bases not matched to a gene. CDR3 length: 13 amino acids. Per the germline V gene, CDR1 is SGHTA and CDR2 is FQGNSA. CDR3 sequence: CASSSGVGGTQYF. Here the CDR3 DNA reads TGTGCCAGCAGCTCCGGTGTGGGAGGGACGCAGTATTTT. The entire variable domain, with the rest obtained from reference TRBV7-2 and TRBJ2-3, is as follows: GAGVSQSPSNKVTEKGKDVELRCDPISGHTALYWYRQSLGQGLEFLIYFQGNSAPDKSGLPSDRFSAERTGGSVSTLTIQRTQQEDSAVYLCASSSGVGGTQYFGPGTRLTVL.

This chain joins TRBV7-6 and TRBJ2-1; no firm D call. CDR3 length: 16 amino acids. Germline V gene sequence: CDR1 SGHVS, CDR2 FNYEAQ. The V end lost 2 bases, the J end lost 0 bases, and 11 bases lay between the germline ends. CDR3 nucleotide sequence: TGTGCCAGCAGCTTAAATTCCGCCAGCTCCTACAATGAGCAGTTCTTC. This translates into CASSLNSASSYNEQFF.

The chain has TRBV12-3 or TRBV12-4 and TRBJ1-2; D is uncertain. The V end lost 3 bases, the J end lost 8 bases, and 7 bases lay between the germline ends. The CDR3 length is 11 residues. The CDR3, as DNA: TGTGCCAGCAGTTTCGGGAACGGCTACACCTTC. Amino acid sequence: CASSFGNGYTF.

The chain links TRBV9 to TRBJ2-1; a possible D gene is TRBD2 (7 bases). Germline CDR1 reads SGDLS; CDR2 reads YYNGEE. V shed 4 bases and J shed 9 bases, with 23 bases lying between them. The CDR3 runs to 16 residues. The DNA for the CDR3 is TGTGCCAGCAGCCCAGACAGGAGACTAGCATCCGGTGAGCAGTTCTTC. Protein product: CASSPDRRLASGEQFF.

The V and J genes are TRBV29-1 and TRBJ1-3; D gene unclear. Germline assignment: CDR1 SQVTM and CDR2 ANQGSEA. V dropped 7 bases and J dropped 4 bases, with 14 bases sitting between them. The CDR3 consists of 13 residues. DNA for the CDR3: TGCAGCGCCACTCAAGTGTTGGGAAACACCATATATTTT. Translated: CSATQVLGNTIYF.

The genes are TRBV7-8 and TRBJ1-5, with TRBD1 matching over 12 bases. CDR1 is SGHVS and CDR2 is FQNEAQ in the germline V gene. The V and J ends lost 6 bases and 0 bases, in that order; junction bases with no gene match: 9. CDR3 length: 18 amino acids. CDR3 sequence reads: CASRKAGTGGPSNQPQHF. DNA for the CDR3: TGTGCCAGCAGAAAAGCCGGGACAGGGGGCCCTAGCAATCAGCCCCAGCATTTT. The whole variable domain, filled in from reference TRBV7-8 and TRBJ1-5, reads GAGVSQSPRYKVAKRGQDVALRCDPISGHVSLFWYQQALGQGPEFLTYFQNEAQLDKSGLPSDRFFAERPEGSVSTLKIQRTQQEDSAVYLCASRKAGTGGPSNQPQHFGDGTRLSIL.

V is TRBV13 and J is TRBJ2-3, with 9 positions matching TRBD1. In germline, CDR1 is PRHDT, CDR2 FYEKMQ (reference sequence). CDR3 length: 17 amino acids. J lost 3 bases, V lost 0 bases, and 7 bases had no gene match. CDR3 amino acids: CASSLGPGQGSTDTQYF. For the CDR3, the DNA is TGTGCCAGCAGCTTAGGGCCCGGACAGGGGAGTACAGATACGCAGTATTTT.

With regard to this clone: Other nucleotide sequences from this sample produce the same CDR3. The chain is built from TRBV5-6 and TRBJ2-1; a weak D match, TRBD2 (5 bases). Trimming left V 0 bases short and J 7 bases short, with 8 bases between. The CDR3 spans 13 residues. Germline V gene lookup returns CDR1 SGHDT and CDR2 YYEEEE. CDR3 sequence: CASSLGLANEQFF. Written as DNA, the CDR3 is TGTGCCAGCAGCTTGGGGCTAGCAAATGAGCAGTTCTTC.

V is TRBV12-3 or TRBV12-4 and J is TRBJ1-3; D unclear. The V and J ends lost 3 bases and 8 bases respectively, with 8 bases between them. CDR3 length: 12 amino acids. Here the CDR3 DNA reads TGTGCCAGCAGTTTTTCCCCAGACACCATATATTTT. This sequence encodes CASSFSPDTIYF.

The chain is built from TRBV30 and TRBJ2-7; 10 bases are a match to TRBD1. Germline trimming cut 2 bases from V and 3 bases from J; bases unmatched to any gene: 13. In germline, CDR1 is GTSNPN, CDR2 SVGIG (reference sequence). This CDR3 spans 17 amino acids. CDR3 nucleotide sequence: TGTGCCTGGAGTAGAACCCCACTCGGGGACAGGGGCTACGAGCAGTACTTC. As protein: CAWSRTPLGDRGYEQYF.

The chain recombines TRBV30 with TRBJ2-2; D ambiguous. The CDR3 contains 16 residues. The V gene lost 0 bases and the J gene lost 4 bases, with 15 bases spanning the gap. Germline V gene lookup returns CDR1 GTSNPN and CDR2 SVGIG (reference sequence). CDR3: CAWSVTRLASTGELFF. For the CDR3, the DNA is TGTGCCTGGAGTGTAACAAGACTGGCGAGCACCGGGGAGCTGTTTTTT.

This clone was detected ten times or more. The chain recombines TRBV14 with TRBJ1-2, with 8 bases fitting TRBD1. CDR3 length: 14 residues. Trimming at V came to 3 bases and at J to 7 bases, leaving 7 bases not matched to a gene. Per germline, CDR1 SGHDN and CDR2 FVKESK. The chain's CDR3 is CASSQAGGAAGYTF. The CDR3 DNA is TGTGCCAGCAGCCAGGCAGGGGGCGCGGCTGGCTACACCTTC.

V is TRBV10-1 and J is TRBJ2-1, with 10 bases lining up with TRBD2. Germline CDR1 reads WNHNN; CDR2 reads SYGVQD (reference sequence). This CDR3 spans 15 amino acids. V dropped 2 bases and J dropped 6; count of bases not matched to a gene: 4. CDR3 sequence (DNA): TGCGCCAGCAGTGAGAGGGCTAGCGGGAGCAATGAGCAGTTCTTC. Translation gives CASSERASGSNEQFF.

The chain is built from TRBV10-3 and TRBJ2-7; the D gene is possibly TRBD1 (6 bases). The V gene lost 6 bases and the J gene lost 2 bases, with 14 bases spanning the gap. This CDR3 comprises 14 residues. Germline V CDR1 and CDR2: ENHRY, SYGVKD. The CDR3 nucleotides read TGTGCCATCAGCCGGACAGAACATCCCTACGAGCAGTACTTC. This gives the protein CAISRTEHPYEQYF.

This chain connects TRBV27 to TRBJ1-2, with D possibly TRBD1 on 6 matching bases. Trimming removed 4 bases from V and 4 bases from J, with 10 bases in between. Germline V gives CDR1 MNHEY, CDR2 SMNVEV (reference sequence). The CDR3 is made up of 13 amino acids. CDR3: CASSYRVGYGYTF. CDR3 nucleotide sequence: TGTGCCAGCAGTTACAGGGTGGGCTATGGCTACACCTTC.

The V call is TRBV3-1 (or the pseudogene TRBV3-2), the J call TRBJ2-5, with 8 positions matching TRBD2. Per the germline V gene, CDR1 is LGHDT and CDR2 is YNNKEL (reference sequence). This CDR3 is 16 amino acids long. V gave up 3 bases and J gave up 0 bases; unmatched junction bases: 6. The CDR3 loop reads CASSHLGRVYQETQYF. CDR3 DNA sequence: TGTGCCAGCAGCCACCTCGGGAGGGTGTACCAAGAGACCCAGTACTTC.

The chain recombines TRBV5-8 with TRBJ1-1; D may be TRBD1 (6 bases). The CDR3 is 13 amino acids. Germline CDR1 reads SGHTS; CDR2 reads YDEGEE. Trimming took off 4 bases at V and 2 bases at J, with 9 bases between the two ends. The CDR3 DNA sequence: TGTGCCAGCAGCCTACAGGGAAACACTGAAGCTTTCTTT. This sequence encodes CASSLQGNTEAFF.

V and J are TRBV19 and TRBJ2-3, with 7 bases lining up with TRBD1. Trimming cost V 3 bases and J 6 bases; bases outside gene matches: 12. The germline V gene has CDR1 LNHDA and CDR2 SQIVND (reference sequence). This CDR3 is built from 16 residues. The CDR3: CASSMLGRGYFDTQYF. The CDR3 bases are TGTGCCAGTAGTATGCTGGGCAGGGGGTATTTTGATACGCAGTATTTT.

The V call is TRBV7-9, the J call TRBJ2-1; 8 bases fit TRBD2. The CDR3 is 13 amino acids. Germline CDR1 reads SEHNR; CDR2 reads FQNEAQ (reference sequence). V was clipped by 1 base and J by 14 bases; unmatched bases: 7. The CDR3 here is CASSLGFQAGEFF. CDR3 coding DNA: TGTGCCAGCAGCTTAGGGTTTCAAGCGGGGGAGTTCTTC.